This T cell receptor (beta chain) was identified in a study of OX40 agonist ivuxolimab in advanced cancers. The CDR3 spans 12 residues. Trimming removed 4 bases from V and 14 bases from J, with 15 bases in between. The germline V gene encodes CDR1 MNHEY and CDR2 SMNVEV (reference sequence). The method was immunoSEQ multiplex PCR; TCRdb's version includes in-frame clones alone and lacks a portion of them. This table holds 100,000 or so clones, less than 85% found once. The rearrangement joins TRBV27 to TRBJ2-1; perhaps TRBD2 as D (6 bases). The sequence was collected from an adult with an advanced solid tumor such as melanoma, head and neck, liver or kidney cancer. The sample consisted of CD4+ or CD8+ T cells sorted from blood, taken in a trial of the OX40 agonist ivuxolimab. The CDR3 sequence is CASSSLGRREFF. DNA of the CDR3: TGTGCCAGCAGTTCTCTGGGACGGAGGGAGTTCTTC.